The sequence of this T cell receptor (beta chain) was determined in a study of blood T cells in healthy people across ages. PCR was performed a second time for about 7 to 11 cycles using a sample-barcoded 5' primer and a J-beta primer mix. TCRdb analysed the 5' RACE reads with MiXCR anew, one entry per CDR3 protein. The table has 650,000 to 1,000,000 distinct CDR3 sequences, about half seen once; the top ten hold 15% to 20%. The junction had 4 bases not matched to a gene; V was cut back by 6 bases and J by 6 bases. The CDR3 is made up of 14 amino acids. Many counts were recorded for this clonotype. The source of this sequence is an elderly man in good health. The sequencing input was blood. This chain joins TRBV12-3 or TRBV12-4 and TRBJ2-3, with 12 positions matching TRBD2. In DNA form, the CDR3 reads TGTGCCAGCAGGCTAGCGGGAGGGCCGGATACGCAGTATTTT. It is translated as CASRLAGGPDTQYF.